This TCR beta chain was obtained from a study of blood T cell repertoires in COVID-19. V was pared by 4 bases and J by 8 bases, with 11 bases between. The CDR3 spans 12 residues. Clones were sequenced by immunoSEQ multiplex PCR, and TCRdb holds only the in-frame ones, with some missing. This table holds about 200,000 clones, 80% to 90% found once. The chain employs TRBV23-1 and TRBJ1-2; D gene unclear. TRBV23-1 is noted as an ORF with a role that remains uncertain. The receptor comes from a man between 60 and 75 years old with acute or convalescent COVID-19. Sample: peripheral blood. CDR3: CASSPAPYGYTF. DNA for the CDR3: TGCGCCAGCAGTCCCGCTCCCTACGGCTACACCTTC.